These T cell receptor beta chains were read from a single sample in a study of T cells of healthy individuals. MiXCR, run by TCRdb on the 5' RACE reads, gives a single entry per CDR3 protein. Among tens of thousands of distinct CDR3 sequences listed, 3.5% to 5.5% were seen once. Source of these receptors: a human donor in good health. Each CDR3 is given with its conserved first and last residue. D genes are given only for firm matches. Clone size is stated in some rows and not others, as once, few, many or a class when expanded.

v_call	d_call	j_call	clone_size	cdr3_aa	cdr3_nt
TRBV20-1	-	TRBJ1-4	-	CSASGDVDEKLFF	TGCAGTGCTTCAGGGGACGTGGATGAAAAACTGTTTTTT
TRBV19	-	TRBJ1-1	few	CASSTSRWDGITEAFF	TGTGCCAGTAGTACTAGCCGATGGGACGGAATCACTGAAGCTTTCTTT
TRBV2	-	TRBJ2-7	many	CASKGTRAGYEQYF	TGTGCCAGCAAGGGGACACGGGCGGGCTACGAGCAGTACTTC
TRBV2	-	TRBJ1-1	many	CASRGIQGRGTEAFF	TGTGCCAGCAGAGGGATACAGGGTAGGGGCACTGAAGCTTTCTTT
TRBV20-1	-	TRBJ1-4	many	CSAPGGGIATNEKLFF	TGCAGTGCGCCGGGAGGGGGGATTGCAACTAATGAAAAACTGTTTTTT
TRBV6-2/TRBV6-3	-	TRBJ1-1	many	CASSRNRRPEAFF	TGTGCCAGCAGTCGAAACCGGCGCCCTGAAGCTTTCTTT
TRBV19	-	TRBJ2-7	-	CATSPRGVGEQYF	TGTGCCACCAGCCCACGAGGGGTCGGCGAGCAGTACTTC
TRBV7-2	-	TRBJ2-1	many	CASSPYITNEQFF	TGTGCCAGCAGCCCGTACATCACCAATGAGCAGTTCTTC
TRBV30	TRBD1	TRBJ1-5	-	CAWDRGVTSNQPQHF	TGTGCCTGGGACAGGGGGGTTACCAGCAATCAGCCCCAGCATTTT
TRBV4-2	-	TRBJ1-2	-	CASSHRGGGLDYTF	TGTGCCAGCAGCCATAGGGGCGGCGGTTTAGACTACACCTTC
TRBV7-9	TRBD1	TRBJ1-2	-	CASSLDRAGYTF	TGTGCCAGCAGCCTGGACAGGGCTGGCTACACCTTC
TRBV3-1	-	TRBJ2-4	many	CASSQGRHTVAKNIQYF	TGTGCCAGCAGCCAAGGGCGCCACACCGTAGCCAAAAACATTCAGTACTTC
TRBV18	TRBD1	TRBJ2-7	many	CASWDSLSYEQYF	TGTGCCAGCTGGGACAGCCTCTCCTACGAGCAGTACTTC
TRBV12-3/TRBV12-4	-	TRBJ2-7	many	CASSLLANEQYF	TGTGCCAGCAGTTTATTGGCAAACGAGCAGTACTTC
TRBV27	-	TRBJ2-5	few	CASSPVPEGETQYF	TGTGCCAGCAGCCCCGTCCCCGAGGGCGAGACCCAGTACTTC
TRBV14	TRBD1	TRBJ2-5	few	CASSQMTGTGYQETQYF	TGTGCCAGCAGCCAAATGACCGGGACAGGTTACCAAGAGACCCAGTACTTC
TRBV5-1	TRBD1	TRBJ1-1	many	CASSLDRGTEAFF	TGCGCCAGCAGCCTGGACAGGGGAACTGAAGCTTTCTTT
TRBV6-1	-	TRBJ2-3	-	CASSELGGPTDTQYF	TGTGCCAGCAGTGAGCTAGGGGGGCCCACAGATACGCAGTATTTT
TRBV20-1	TRBD2	TRBJ2-7	medium-sized	CSASGTSDSYEQYF	TGCAGTGCTAGCGGGACTAGCGACTCCTACGAGCAGTACTTC
TRBV12-3/TRBV12-4	-	TRBJ2-1	many	CASSALVTYNEQFF	TGTGCCAGCAGTGCTCTGGTTACCTACAATGAGCAGTTCTTC
TRBV20-1	-	TRBJ2-7	many	CSARAPPGRSSYEQYF	TGCAGTGCTAGAGCTCCTCCGGGGAGGAGCTCCTACGAGCAGTACTTC
TRBV29-1	TRBD1	TRBJ2-7	many	CSVAHRDRGYEQYF	TGCAGCGTTGCGCACCGGGACAGGGGATACGAGCAGTACTTC